The sequence of this T cell receptor (beta chain) was determined in a study of graft-versus-host responses after intestinal transplantation. Points on this clone: Its antigen remains unknown.

J lost 7 bases, V lost 5 bases, and 10 bases had no gene match. This CDR3 comprises 15 residues. The germline V gene has CDR1 SEHNR and CDR2 FQNEAQ (reference sequence). Profiled with immunoSEQ multiplex PCR; TCRdb holds only in-frame clones, not every one. The sample yields some 39,000 clones, around 92% seen once. Study-level findings and limits: The highest levels of circulating GvH clones went along with early declines in HvG clones after transplant.

This sample comprised PBMCs, obtained almost 270 days after transplant. The V call is TRBV7-9, the J call TRBJ1-2, with TRBD1 matching 10 bases. The sequence was collected from a human patient who received an intestinal transplant, so some T cells may come from the graft donor. CDR3 sequence (DNA): TGTGCCAGCAGCCTTCCGGGACAGGGGTCGGCTGGCTACACCTTC. Protein: CASSLPGQGSAGYTF.